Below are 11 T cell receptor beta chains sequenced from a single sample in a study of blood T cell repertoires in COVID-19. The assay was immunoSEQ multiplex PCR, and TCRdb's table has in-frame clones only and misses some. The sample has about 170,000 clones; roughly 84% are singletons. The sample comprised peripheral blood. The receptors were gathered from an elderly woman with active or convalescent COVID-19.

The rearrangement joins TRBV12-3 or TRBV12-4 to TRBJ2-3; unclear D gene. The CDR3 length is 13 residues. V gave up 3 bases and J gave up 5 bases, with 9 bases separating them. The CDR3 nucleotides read TGTGCCAGCAGTTTTAACTACCGAGATACGCAGTATTTT. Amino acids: CASSFNYRDTQYF.

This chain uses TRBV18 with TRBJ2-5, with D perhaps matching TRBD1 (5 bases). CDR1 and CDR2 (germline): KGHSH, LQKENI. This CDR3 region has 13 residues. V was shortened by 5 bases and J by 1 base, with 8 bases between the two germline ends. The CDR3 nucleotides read TGTGCCAGCTCAGCAGGGTTCCAAGAGACCCAGTACTTC. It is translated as CASSAGFQETQYF.

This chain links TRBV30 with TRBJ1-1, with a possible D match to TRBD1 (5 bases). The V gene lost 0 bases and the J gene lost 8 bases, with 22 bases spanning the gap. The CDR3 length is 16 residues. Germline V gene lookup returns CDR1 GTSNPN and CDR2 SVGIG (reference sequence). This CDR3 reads CAWSVSGGGLSSEAFF. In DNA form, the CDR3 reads TGTGCCTGGAGTGTATCCGGGGGAGGCCTCTCCAGCGAAGCTTTCTTT.

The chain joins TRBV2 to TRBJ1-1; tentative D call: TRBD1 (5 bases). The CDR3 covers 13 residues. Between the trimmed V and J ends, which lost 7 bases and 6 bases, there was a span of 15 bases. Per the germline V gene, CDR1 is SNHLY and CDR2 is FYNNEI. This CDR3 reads CASNQDSQAEAFF. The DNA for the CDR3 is TGTGCCAGCAACCAAGACAGTCAAGCTGAAGCTTTCTTT.

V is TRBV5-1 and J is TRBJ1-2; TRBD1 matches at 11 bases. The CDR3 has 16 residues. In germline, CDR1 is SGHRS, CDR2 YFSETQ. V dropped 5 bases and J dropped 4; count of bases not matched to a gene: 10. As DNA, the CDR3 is TGCGCCAGCAGGTATCTCCCCGGGACAGGGGGCTATGGCTACACCTTC. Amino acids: CASRYLPGTGGYGYTF.

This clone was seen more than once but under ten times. The CDR3 here is CATSRDSGEVSSYEQYF. DNA for the CDR3: TGTGCCACCAGCAGAGATTCCGGCGAGGTGTCTTCCTACGAGCAGTACTTC. J is TRBJ2-7 and V is TRBV15, with unresolved D. V was cut by 0 bases and J by 1 base, with 16 bases left in between. From germline, CDR1 is LNHNV and CDR2 YYDKDF (reference sequence). The CDR3 runs to 17 residues.

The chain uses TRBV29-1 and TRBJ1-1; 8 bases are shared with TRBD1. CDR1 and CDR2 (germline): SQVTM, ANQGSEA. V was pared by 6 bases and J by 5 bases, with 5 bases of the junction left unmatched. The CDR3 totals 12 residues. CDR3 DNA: TGCAGCGTAGACAGGGGTCGTACTGAAGCTTTCTTT. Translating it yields CSVDRGRTEAFF.

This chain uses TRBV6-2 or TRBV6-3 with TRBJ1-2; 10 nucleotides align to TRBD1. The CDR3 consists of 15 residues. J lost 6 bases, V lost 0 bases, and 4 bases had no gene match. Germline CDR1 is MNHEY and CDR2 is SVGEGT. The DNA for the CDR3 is TGTGCCAGCAGTTACTCGTGGGACAGGGGAGATGGCTACACCTTC. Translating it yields CASSYSWDRGDGYTF.

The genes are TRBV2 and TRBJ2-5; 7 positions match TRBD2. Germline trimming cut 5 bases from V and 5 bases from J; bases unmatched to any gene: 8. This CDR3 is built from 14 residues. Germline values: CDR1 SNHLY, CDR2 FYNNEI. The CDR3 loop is CASSYASGGETQYF. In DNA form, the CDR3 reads TGTGCCAGCAGTTACGCGTCGGGAGGTGAGACCCAGTACTTC.

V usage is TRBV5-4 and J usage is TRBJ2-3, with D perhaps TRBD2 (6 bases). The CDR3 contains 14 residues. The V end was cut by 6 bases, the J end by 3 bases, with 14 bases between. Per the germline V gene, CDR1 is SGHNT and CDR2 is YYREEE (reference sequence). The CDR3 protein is CASMEGRLTDTQYF. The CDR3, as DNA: TGTGCCAGCATGGAGGGAAGGCTGACAGATACGCAGTATTTT.

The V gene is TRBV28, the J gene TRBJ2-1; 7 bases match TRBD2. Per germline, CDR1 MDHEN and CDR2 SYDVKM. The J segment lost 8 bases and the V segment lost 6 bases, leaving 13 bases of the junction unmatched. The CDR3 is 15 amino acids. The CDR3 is CASRALGRERDEQFF. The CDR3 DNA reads TGTGCCAGCAGGGCACTCGGGCGGGAGAGAGATGAGCAGTTCTTC.